The 8 T cell receptor beta chains reported below all come from one sample, sequenced in a study of blood T cell repertoires in COVID-19. Clones were sequenced by immunoSEQ multiplex PCR, and TCRdb holds only the in-frame ones, with some missing. The sample carries approximately 110,000 clones, roughly 88% recorded once. Sequenced material: peripheral blood. The receptors shown here come from a woman in her seventies who had recovered from COVID-19.

This clone occurred once. Other DNA sequences in the same sample also yield this CDR3. V and J are TRBV7-2 and TRBJ2-6; maybe TRBD1 (6 bases). Trimming stripped 5 bases from V and 0 bases from J, with 8 bases between. CDR3 length: 15 amino acids. Per germline, CDR1 SGHTA and CDR2 FQGNSA. The DNA of the CDR3 is TGTGCCAGCAGCCGCAGGGGCTCTGGGGCCAACGTCCTGACTTTC. Encoded protein: CASSRRGSGANVLTF.

There are a few counts of this clone. The genes are TRBV19 and TRBJ2-5; possibly TRBD1 for D (6 bases). Germline V gene data show CDR1 as LNHDA and CDR2 as SQIVND (reference sequence). This CDR3 is 11 amino acids long. V was cut by 10 bases and J by 3 bases, with 9 bases left in between. For the CDR3, the DNA is TGTGCCACCCGACAGGAAGAGACCCAGTACTTC. It translates to CATRQEETQYF.

The rearrangement uses TRBV9 and TRBJ1-2; maybe TRBD1 (6 bases). The CDR3 loop spans 14 amino acids. Trimming cost V 3 bases and J 1 base, with 10 bases left between them. Germline CDR1 SGDLS, CDR2 YYNGEE. DNA of the CDR3: TGTGCCAGCAGCGCCCAAGGGGGTAACTATGGCTACACCTTC. Protein product: CASSAQGGNYGYTF.

V is TRBV10-1 and J is TRBJ2-1, with TRBD2 matching 8 bases. The CDR3 runs to 16 residues. Germline CDR1 is WNHNN and CDR2 is SYGVQD (reference sequence). Trimming at V came to 0 bases and at J to 5 bases, leaving 6 bases not matched to a gene. The CDR3 nucleotides read TGCGCCAGCAGTGAGTCTGAGCGGGGGAGTCACAATGAGCAGTTCTTC. This translates into CASSESERGSHNEQFF.

This chain uses TRBV6-5 with TRBJ1-2, with TRBD1 as a possible D gene (6 bases). The germline CDR1 and CDR2 sequences are MNHEY and SVGAGI. Trimming stripped 4 bases from V and 8 bases from J, with 17 bases between. CDR3 size: 14 residues. CDR3 sequence: CASSSPVDRTGYTF. CDR3 DNA sequence: TGTGCCAGCAGTTCCCCCGTCGACAGGACCGGCTACACCTTC.

The genes are TRBV5-4 and TRBJ2-7; 14 bases align to TRBD2. Germline V gives CDR1 SGHNT, CDR2 YYREEE (reference sequence). V gave up 4 bases and J gave up 7 bases; unmatched junction bases: 13. The CDR3 contains 17 residues. The CDR3 DNA reads TGTGCCAGCAGCGGTGGGACTAGCGGGGGTGCCCGGGGAGAGCAGTACTTC. This sequence encodes CASSGGTSGGARGEQYF.

The chain joins TRBV5-6 to TRBJ2-2, with 13 nucleotides matching TRBD2. Germline CDR1 and CDR2: SGHDT and YYEEEE. There are 18 residues in the CDR3. Germline trimming cut 4 bases from V and 3 bases from J; bases unmatched to any gene: 9. Written as DNA, the CDR3 is TGTGCCAGCAGCATCCGGACTAGCGGGAGTCGGTACACCGGGGAGCTGTTTTTT. Protein product: CASSIRTSGSRYTGELFF.

This clone came up once. This chain links TRBV4-1 with TRBJ2-6, with a weak D call TRBD2 (6 bases). Germline loops: CDR1 MGHRA, CDR2 YSYEKL. CDR3 length equals 18 residues. The ends were cut back, 3 bases at V and 2 bases at J, with 17 bases in the middle. In DNA form, the CDR3 reads TGCGCCAGCAGCCATCCGGGACGAAGGGAGGCTGGGGCCAACGTCCTGACTTTC. It specifies CASSHPGRREAGANVLTF.